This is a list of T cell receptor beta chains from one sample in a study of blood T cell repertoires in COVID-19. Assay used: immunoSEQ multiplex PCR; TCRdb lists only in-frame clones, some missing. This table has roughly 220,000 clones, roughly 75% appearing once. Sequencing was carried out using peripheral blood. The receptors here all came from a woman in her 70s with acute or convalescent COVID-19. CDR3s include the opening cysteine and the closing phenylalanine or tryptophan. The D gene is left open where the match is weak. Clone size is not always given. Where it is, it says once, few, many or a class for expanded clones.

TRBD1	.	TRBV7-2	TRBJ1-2	TGTGCCAGCAGAGGGACAGGGTCCCGTGGCTACACCTTC	CASRGTGSRGYTF
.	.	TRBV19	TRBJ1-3	TGTGCCAGTAGTATCTTCTTCCAGGGTGCTGGAAACACCATATATTTT	CASSIFFQGAGNTIYF
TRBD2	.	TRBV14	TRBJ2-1	TGTGCCAGCAGCCAGGGCGGGAGCTACTACAATGAGCAGTTCTTC	CASSQGGSYYNEQFF
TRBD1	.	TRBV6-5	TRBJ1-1	TGTGCCAGCAGTCGGGGGACAGGGAACACTGAAGCTTTCTTT	CASSRGTGNTEAFF
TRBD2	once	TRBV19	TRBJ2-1	TGTGCCAGTAGTATAGATCATGTTAGCGGGAGGGAAAATGAGCAGTTCTTC	CASSIDHVSGRENEQFF
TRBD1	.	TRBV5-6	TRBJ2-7	TGTGCCAGCAGCATGGGACAGGGGGCGAGAGAGCAGTACTTC	CASSMGQGAREQYF
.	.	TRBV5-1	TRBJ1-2	TGCGCCAGCAGCTTGCGCGTCAACTATGGCTACACCTTC	CASSLRVNYGYTF
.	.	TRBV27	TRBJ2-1	TGTGCCAGCAGTTTATTGGACAAGGGCCACAATGAGCAGTTCTTC	CASSLLDKGHNEQFF
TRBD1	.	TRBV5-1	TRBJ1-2	TGCGCCAGCAGGCCTGGGACAGGGGGCTCTTATGGCTACACCTTC	CASRPGTGGSYGYTF
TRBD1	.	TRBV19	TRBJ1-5	TGTGCCAGTAGTACGGGACAGTACAATCAGCCCCAGCATTTT	CASSTGQYNQPQHF
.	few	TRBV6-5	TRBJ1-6	TGTGCCAGCCGGTGGCAGGGGATTAATTCACCCCTCCACTTT	CASRWQGINSPLHF
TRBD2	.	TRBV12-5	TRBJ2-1	TGTGCTAGTGGTTTGCCGTGGGGACTAGTGTTCTTC	CASGLPWGLVFF
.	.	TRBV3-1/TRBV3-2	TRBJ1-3	TGTGCCAGCAGCCAAGCGCGTTCTGGAAACACCATATATTTT	CASSQARSGNTIYF
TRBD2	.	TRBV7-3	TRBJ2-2	TGTGCCAGCAGTCTCAGGCGGGGGGCGCCCACCGGGGAGCTGTTTTTT	CASSLRRGAPTGELFF
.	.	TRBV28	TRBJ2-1	TGTGCCAGCAGCCACCACGGCAGGGGCTACAATGAGCAGTTCTTC	CASSHHGRGYNEQFF
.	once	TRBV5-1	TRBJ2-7	TGCGCCAGCAGCTTGGGCACCGAGGCCCACGAGCAGTACTTC	CASSLGTEAHEQYF
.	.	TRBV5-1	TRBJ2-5	TGCGCCAGCAGCACACAGGAGCAAGAGACCCAGTACTTC	CASSTQEQETQYF
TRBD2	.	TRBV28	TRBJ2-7	TGTGCCAGCAGTTCCCCTAGCGGGAGCTACGAGCAGTACTTC	CASSSPSGSYEQYF
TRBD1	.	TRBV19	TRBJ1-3	TGTGCCAGTAGGGATACAGGGGGCGAAAACACCATATATTTT	CASRDTGGENTIYF
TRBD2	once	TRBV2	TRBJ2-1	TGTGCCAGTGTGACTAGCTTTGAGCAGTTCTTC	CASVTSFEQFF
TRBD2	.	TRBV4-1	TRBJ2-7	TGCGCCAGCAGCCAAGAAGGACGACTAGCGGGAGTTAGTTACGAGCAGTACTTC	CASSQEGRLAGVSYEQYF
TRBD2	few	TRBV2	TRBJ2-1	TGTGCCAGCAGTGCGCAACGGGGCGCGGTTAGCGGGGCGATGGATGAGCAGTTCTTC	CASSAQRGAVSGAMDEQFF
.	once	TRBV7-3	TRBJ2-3	TGTGCCAGCAGCTCCTCACAGGCCGGGAGTACTAGCACAGATACGCAGTATTTT	CASSSSQAGSTSTDTQYF
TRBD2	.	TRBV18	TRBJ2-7	TGTGCCAGCTCACCAGAGGCGGGAGGGTCCTACGAGCAGTACTTC	CASSPEAGGSYEQYF
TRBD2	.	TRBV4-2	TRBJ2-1	TGTGCCAGCAGCCTCTACTCCGGGACTAGCGGGAGGGGAAATGAGCAGTTCTTC	CASSLYSGTSGRGNEQFF
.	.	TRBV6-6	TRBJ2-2	TGTGCCAGCAGTTTCGTCGGACTCAACGGGGAGCTGTTTTTT	CASSFVGLNGELFF
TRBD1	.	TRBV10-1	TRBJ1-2	TGCGCCAGCAGTGAGGAGATAGGGGCAGGGGGCAGTGGCTACACCTTC	CASSEEIGAGGSGYTF
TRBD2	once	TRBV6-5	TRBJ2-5	TGTGCCAGCAGTTACACCGCGGGAGGAGGCGAGACCCAGTACTTC	CASSYTAGGGETQYF
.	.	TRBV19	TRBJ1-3	TGTGCCAGTAGCGAAGGGACTGACTCTGGAAACACCATATATTTT	CASSEGTDSGNTIYF
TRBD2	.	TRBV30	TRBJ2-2	TGTGCCTGGAGTACCACTAGCGGGAGAGCCGGGGAGCTGTTTTTT	CAWSTTSGRAGELFF
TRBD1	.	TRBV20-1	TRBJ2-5	TGCAGTGCTAGTGCCAGACAGGGGAGGGAGACCCAGTACTTC	CSASARQGRETQYF
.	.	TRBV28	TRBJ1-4	TGTGCCAGCAGCCTCGGGACACCTAATGAAAAACTGTTTTTT	CASSLGTPNEKLFF
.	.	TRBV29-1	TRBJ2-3	TGCAGCGGAGGGTGGGCAGATACGCAGTATTTT	CSGGWADTQYF
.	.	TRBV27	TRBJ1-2	TGTGCCAGCAGTCCGACAGGCGCTTATGGCTACACCTTC	CASSPTGAYGYTF
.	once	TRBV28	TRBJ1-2	TGTGCCAGCACCCCGGGAGGGCATGGCTACACCTTC	CASTPGGHGYTF
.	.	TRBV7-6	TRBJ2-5	TGTGCCAGCAGCTTACCTGGGACTCCGCAAGAGACCCAGTACTTC	CASSLPGTPQETQYF
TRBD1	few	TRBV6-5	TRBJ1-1	TGTGCCAGCAGTTACGCCGGGACAGGTGGGAACACTGAAGCTTTCTTT	CASSYAGTGGNTEAFF
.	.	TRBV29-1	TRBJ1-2	TGCAGCGTTGGGGACCCTCGGGGGAGCGGCTACACCTTC	CSVGDPRGSGYTF
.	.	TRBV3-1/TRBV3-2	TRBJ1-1	TGTGCCAGCAGCCAAACAGTGAACACTGAAGCTTTCTTT	CASSQTVNTEAFF
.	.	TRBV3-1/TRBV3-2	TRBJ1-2	TGTGCCAGCAGCCAAGAACAGGGAGGGGGCTACACCTTC	CASSQEQGGGYTF
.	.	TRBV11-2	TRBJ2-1	TGTGCCAGCAGCTTGGGCCGCTACAATGAGCAGTTCTTC	CASSLGRYNEQFF
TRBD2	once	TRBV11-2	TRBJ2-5	TGTGCCAGCAGCATGCGACTAGCGGGAGGGGGGCAAGAGACCCAGTACTTC	CASSMRLAGGGQETQYF
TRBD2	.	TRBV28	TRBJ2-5	TGTGCCAGCAGTAGGACTAGCGGGAGGTTCGCGGGAGAGACCCAGTACTTC	CASSRTSGRFAGETQYF
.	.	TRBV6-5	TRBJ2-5	TGTGCCAGCAGTTCTGAGTTAGAGACCCAGTACTTC	CASSSELETQYF
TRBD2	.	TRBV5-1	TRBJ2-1	TGCGCCAGCAGCTCACTACCGACAGGGCCGACCCTAACTAGCGGGAGGAATGAGCAGTTCTTC	CASSSLPTGPTLTSGRNEQFF
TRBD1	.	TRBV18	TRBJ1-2	TGTGCCAGCGCCACGGCGACAGGGGGTCATGGCTACACCTTC	CASATATGGHGYTF
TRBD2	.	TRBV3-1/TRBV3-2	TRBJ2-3	TGTGCCAGCAGCCTTCTAGCGGGAGAGGGCACAGATACGCAGTATTTT	CASSLLAGEGTDTQYF
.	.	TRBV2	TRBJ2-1	TGTGCCAGCAGTCCGACTAGGGGCGATGAGCAGTTCTTC	CASSPTRGDEQFF
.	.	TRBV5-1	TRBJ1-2	TGCGCCAGCAGCTTGTTCAGTGACTATGGCTACACCTTC	CASSLFSDYGYTF